This TCR beta chain stems from a study of beta chain features in type 1 diabetes. Study-level background: What patients shared with healthy donors was a similar profile of age, gender and cell yields.

Findings of the study overall: Shortening of TCRB CDR3s, moderate but significant, appeared in all four CD4+ subsets of Type 1 diabetes patients. Insertion counts at VDJ junctions were lower in type 1 diabetes patients, who also showed more deletions there. Across patients, naive, central memory and Treg TCRB repertoires exhibited apparently greater similarity than was observed across healthy donors.

Sequenced material consisted of expressed TCRB transcripts (all of the isolated RNA was reverse transcribed). The table came from immunoSEQ multiplex PCR; TCRdb's copy has only in-frame clones and leaves some out. The repertoire includes approximately 160,000 clones, 63% of them detected once, and about 0.091% sits in the top ten. Germline V gene data show CDR1 as SEHNR and CDR2 as FQNEAQ (reference sequence). Trimming removed 3 bases from V and 5 bases from J, with 10 bases in between. The CDR3 runs to 14 residues. As regards this clone: Its cognate antigen is unknown.

The source material was naive CD4+ T cells from blood. The chain carries TRBV7-9 and TRBJ2-2; a weak D match, TRBD1 (5 bases). The receptor was derived from a man in his thirties or forties with type 1 diabetes. In DNA form, the CDR3 reads TGTGCCAGCAGCTTCAGGGCTGATACCGGGGAGCTGTTTTTT. Translated: CASSFRADTGELFF.